The present T cell receptor (beta chain) was sequenced within a study of T-cell memory formation after mild COVID-19. Study background: Clusters of TCRs were largely donor specific.

A note on this clonotype: The antigen remains undetermined.

TCR alpha and TCR beta cDNA libraries carrying sample barcodes and UMIs came from 5'RACE with constant-segment primers. TCRdb re-analysed the 5' RACE reads in MiXCR, keeping a single row per CDR3 protein. The sample includes about 440,000 distinct CDR3 sequences, about 19% of them seen just once. J was trimmed by 8 bases and V by 3 bases; bases with no gene match: 4. Per germline, CDR1 ENHRY and CDR2 SYGVKD. This CDR3 is built from 14 residues. Whole-study findings and limits: Cross-reactive memory appears to have joined, as suggested by some responding clones showing up in pre-infection memory. CD4+ contracting clones were mainly CM and EM; CD8+ ones, EMRA.

Material: PBMCs or a T cell subset sorted from them (not recorded which). The sequence was collected from an adult woman who had mild COVID-19 (a few samples of this study predate the infection). Cell type and time point are not known. The chain couples TRBV10-3 to TRBJ2-1; 10 bases line up with TRBD1. This CDR3 reads CAISEQGTGDEQFF. CDR3 nucleotide sequence: TGTGCCATCAGTGAACAGGGGACAGGGGATGAGCAGTTCTTC.